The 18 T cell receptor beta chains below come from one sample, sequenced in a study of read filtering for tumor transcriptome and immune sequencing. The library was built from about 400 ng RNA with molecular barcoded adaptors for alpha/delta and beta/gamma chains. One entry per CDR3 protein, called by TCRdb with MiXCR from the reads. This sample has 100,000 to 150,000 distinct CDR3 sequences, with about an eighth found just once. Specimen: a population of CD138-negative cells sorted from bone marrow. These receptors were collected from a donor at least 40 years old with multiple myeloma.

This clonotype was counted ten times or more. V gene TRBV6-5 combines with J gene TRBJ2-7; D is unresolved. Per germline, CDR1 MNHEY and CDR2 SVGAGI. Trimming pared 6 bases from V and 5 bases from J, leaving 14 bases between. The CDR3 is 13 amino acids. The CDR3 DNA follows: TGTGCCAGCAGAACCGTATATGGCGACGAGCAGTACTTC. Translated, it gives CASRTVYGDEQYF.

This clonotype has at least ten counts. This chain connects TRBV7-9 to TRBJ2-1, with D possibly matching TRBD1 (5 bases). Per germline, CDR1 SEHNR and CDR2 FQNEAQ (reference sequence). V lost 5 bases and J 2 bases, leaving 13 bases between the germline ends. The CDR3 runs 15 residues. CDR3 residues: CASSLRVSTYNEQFF. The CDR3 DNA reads TGTGCCAGCAGCCTCAGGGTTAGCACCTACAATGAGCAGTTCTTC. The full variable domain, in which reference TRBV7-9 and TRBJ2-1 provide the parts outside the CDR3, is DTGVSQNPRHKITKRGQNVTFRCDPISEHNRLYWYRQTLGQGPEFLTYFQNEAQLEKSRLLSDRFSAERPKGSFSTLEIQRTEQGDSAMYLCASSLRVSTYNEQFFGPGTRLTVL.

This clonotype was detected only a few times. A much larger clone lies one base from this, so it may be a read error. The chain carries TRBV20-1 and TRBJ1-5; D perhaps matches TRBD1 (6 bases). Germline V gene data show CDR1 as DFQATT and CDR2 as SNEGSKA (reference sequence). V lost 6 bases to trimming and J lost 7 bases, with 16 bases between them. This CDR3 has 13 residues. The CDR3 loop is CSANRVGSQPQHF. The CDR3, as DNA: TGCAGTGCGAACAGGGTCGGAAGCCAGCCCCAGCATTTT.

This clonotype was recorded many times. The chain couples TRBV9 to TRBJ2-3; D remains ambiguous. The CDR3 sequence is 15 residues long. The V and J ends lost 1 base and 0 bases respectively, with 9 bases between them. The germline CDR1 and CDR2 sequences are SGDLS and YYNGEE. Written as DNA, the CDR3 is TGTGCCAGCAGCGTACGAGCCCTAAGCACAGATACGCAGTATTTT. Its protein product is CASSVRALSTDTQYF.

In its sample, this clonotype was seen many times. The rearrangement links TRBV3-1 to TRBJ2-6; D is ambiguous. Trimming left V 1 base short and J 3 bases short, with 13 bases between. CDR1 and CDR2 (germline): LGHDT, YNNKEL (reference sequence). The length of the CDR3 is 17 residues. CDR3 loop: CASSQAALNSGANVLTF. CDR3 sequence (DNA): TGTGCCAGCAGCCAAGCGGCCCTAAATAGTGGGGCCAACGTCCTGACTTTC. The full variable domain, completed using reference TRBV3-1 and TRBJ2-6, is DTAVSQTPKYLVTQMGNDKSIKCEQNLGHDTMYWYKQDSKKFLKIMFSYNNKELIINETVPNRFSPKSPDKAHLNLHINSLELGDSAVYFCASSQAALNSGANVLTFGAGSRLTVL.

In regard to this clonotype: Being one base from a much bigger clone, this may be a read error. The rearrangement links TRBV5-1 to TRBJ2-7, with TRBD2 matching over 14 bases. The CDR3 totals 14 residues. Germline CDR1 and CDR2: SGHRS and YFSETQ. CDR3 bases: TGCGCCAGCAGCCTTGGGACTAGCGGGAGTGATCAGTGCTTC. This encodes CASSLGTSGSDQCF.

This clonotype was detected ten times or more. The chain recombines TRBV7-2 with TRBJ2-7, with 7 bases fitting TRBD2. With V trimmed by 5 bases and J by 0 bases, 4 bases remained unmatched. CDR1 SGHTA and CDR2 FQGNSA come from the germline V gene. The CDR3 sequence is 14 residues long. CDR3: CASSRDYRSYEQYF. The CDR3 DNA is TGTGCCAGCAGCCGGGACTATCGCTCCTACGAGCAGTACTTC.

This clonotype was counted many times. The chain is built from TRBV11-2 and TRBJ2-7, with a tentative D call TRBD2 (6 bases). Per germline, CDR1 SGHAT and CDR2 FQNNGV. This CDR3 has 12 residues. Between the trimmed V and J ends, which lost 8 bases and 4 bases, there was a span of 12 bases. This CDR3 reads CASGEALYEQYF. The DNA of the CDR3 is TGTGCCAGCGGGGAGGCTCTTTACGAGCAGTACTTC.

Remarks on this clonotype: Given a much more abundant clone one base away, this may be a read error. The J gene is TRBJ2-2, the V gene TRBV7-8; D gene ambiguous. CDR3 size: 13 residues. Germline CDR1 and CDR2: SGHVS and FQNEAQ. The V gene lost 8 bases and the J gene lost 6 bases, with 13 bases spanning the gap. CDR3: CASGSPGSGELFF. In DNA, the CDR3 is TGTGCCAGCGGCTCACCCGGCTCCGGGGAGCTGTTTTTT.

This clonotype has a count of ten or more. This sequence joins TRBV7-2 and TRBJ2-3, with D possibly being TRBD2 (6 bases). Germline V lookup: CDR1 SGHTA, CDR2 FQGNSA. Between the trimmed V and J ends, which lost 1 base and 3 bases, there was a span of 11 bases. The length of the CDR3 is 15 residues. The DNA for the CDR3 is TGTGCCAGCAGCTTAGGACTAGGCTCGACAGATACGCAGTATTTT. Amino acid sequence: CASSLGLGSTDTQYF.

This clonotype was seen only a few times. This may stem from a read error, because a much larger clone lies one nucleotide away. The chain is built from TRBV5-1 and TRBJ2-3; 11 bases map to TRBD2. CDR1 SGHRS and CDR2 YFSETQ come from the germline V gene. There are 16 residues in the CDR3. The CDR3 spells CASCLGASGRTDTQYF. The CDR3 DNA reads TGCGCCAGCTGCTTGGGGGCTAGCGGGAGGACAGATACGCAGTATTTT.

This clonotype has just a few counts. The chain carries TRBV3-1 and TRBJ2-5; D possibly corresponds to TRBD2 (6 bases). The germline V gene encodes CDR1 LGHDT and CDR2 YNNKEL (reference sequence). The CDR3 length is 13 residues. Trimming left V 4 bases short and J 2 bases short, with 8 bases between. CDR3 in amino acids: CASSREVQETQYF. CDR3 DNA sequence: TGTGCCAGCAGCCGGGAGGTACAAGAGACCCAGTACTTC.

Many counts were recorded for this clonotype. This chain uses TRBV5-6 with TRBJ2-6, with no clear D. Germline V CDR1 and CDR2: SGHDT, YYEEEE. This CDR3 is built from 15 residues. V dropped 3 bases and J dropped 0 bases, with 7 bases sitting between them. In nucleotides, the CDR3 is TGTGCCAGCAGCTCCCCAAACTCTGGGGCCAACGTCCTGACTTTC. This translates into CASSSPNSGANVLTF. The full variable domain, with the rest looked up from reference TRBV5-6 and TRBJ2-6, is DAGVTQSPTHLIKTRGQQVTLRCSPKSGHDTVSWYQQALGQGPQFIFQYYEEEERQRGNFPDRFSGHQFPNYSSELNVNALLLGDSALYLCASSSPNSGANVLTFGAGSRLTVL.

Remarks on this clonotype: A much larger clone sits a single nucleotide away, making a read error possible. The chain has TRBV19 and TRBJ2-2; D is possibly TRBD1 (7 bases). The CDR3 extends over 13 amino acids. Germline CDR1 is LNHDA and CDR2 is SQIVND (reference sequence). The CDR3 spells CASIRDRTGGLFF. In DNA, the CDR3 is TGTGCCAGTATCCGGGACAGAACCGGGGGGCTGTTTTTT.

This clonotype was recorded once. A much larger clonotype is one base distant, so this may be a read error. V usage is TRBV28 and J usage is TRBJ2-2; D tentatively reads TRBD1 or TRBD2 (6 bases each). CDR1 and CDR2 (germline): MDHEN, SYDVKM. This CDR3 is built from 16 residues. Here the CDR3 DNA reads TGTGCCAGCAGTTATACCGGGACAATCAACGAGGGGGGGCTGTTTTTT. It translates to CASSYTGTINEGGLFF. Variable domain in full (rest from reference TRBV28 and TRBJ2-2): DVKVTQSSRYLVKRTGEKVFLECVQDMDHENMFWYRQDPGLGLRLIYFSYDVKMKEKGDIPEGYSVSREKKERFSLILESASTNQTSMYLCASSYTGTINEGGLFFGEGSRLTVL.

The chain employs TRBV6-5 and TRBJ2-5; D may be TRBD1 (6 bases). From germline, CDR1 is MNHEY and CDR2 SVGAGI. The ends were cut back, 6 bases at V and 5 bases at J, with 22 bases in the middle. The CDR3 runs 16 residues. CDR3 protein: CASRTVGGPGEETQYF. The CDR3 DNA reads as TGTGCCAGCAGAACCGTTGGGGGCCCAGGAGAGGAGACCCAGTACTTC.

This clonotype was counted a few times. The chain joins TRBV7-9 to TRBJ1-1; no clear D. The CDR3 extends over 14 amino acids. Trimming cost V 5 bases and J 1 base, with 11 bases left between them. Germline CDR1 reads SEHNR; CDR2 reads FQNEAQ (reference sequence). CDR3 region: CASSPPFGNTEAFF. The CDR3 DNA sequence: TGTGCCAGCAGCCCCCCGTTCGGGAACACTGAAGCTTTCTTT.

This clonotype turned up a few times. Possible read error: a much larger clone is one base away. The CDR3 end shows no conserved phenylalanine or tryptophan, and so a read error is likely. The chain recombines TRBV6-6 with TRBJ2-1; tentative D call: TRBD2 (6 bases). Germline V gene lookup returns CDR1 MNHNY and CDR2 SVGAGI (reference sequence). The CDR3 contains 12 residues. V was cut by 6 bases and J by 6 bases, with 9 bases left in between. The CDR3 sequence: CASRGLSNEQFL. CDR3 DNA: TGTGCCAGCAGGGGACTTTCCAATGAGCAGTTCCTC.